This section outlines one T cell receptor beta chain sequence together with its context. Its antigen is still unknown. No base qualities exist here, and no much larger clone lies one base off it. Additional DNA sequences in this sample encode the identical CDR3. The CDR3 contains 11 residues, cysteine and phenylalanine counted. Only CDR3 DNA remains: 33 bases, in frame from the first base. Trimming takes 0 bases from V and 5 bases from J, and the germline ends sit 2 bases apart. CDR1 and CDR2 are drawn from the germline V gene: SQVTM, ANQGSEA. The sample originates from a study of blood T cell repertoires in COVID-19 (TCRdb year 2020). Background for the entire study: The collaborator samples originated in the United States, Italy and Spain and spanned the acute and convalescent phases of COVID-19. Samples came from the ongoing ImmuneRACE study (first 160 participants) plus 1,254 subjects from 6 global collaborators. Subjects who had been exposed to COVID-19, were actively infected with it, or had recovered from it provided the deeply sampled blood TCRbeta repertoires that made up the dataset. The repertoires were released in a freely available public database intended as a resource for research on the immune response to SARS-CoV-2. A de-identified subject ID, COVID-19 status, age in years and sex were almost always included in the sample metadata. HLA class I and class II types, where available, came from metadata supplied by the sample provider rather than from assay-based typing. The material from the prospective study consisted of cDNA or gDNA derived from T cells, B-cell-depleted T cells, or PBMCs. Study-wide conclusions, independent of this receptor: The quantity of clinical and demographic metadata differed by source and by participant and was supplied without curation.

TCRbeta CDR3 regions were amplified from genomic DNA by means of the immunoSEQ Assay, a bias-controlled multiplex PCR. As for the authors' bioinformatics: The number of nucleated cells in each sample was estimated from the amplification of reference gene primers within the assay. Sequence reads were collapsed and filtered to measure the absolute abundance of every unique TCRbeta CDR3 rearrangement. For each sample, productive Simpson clonality was calculated as the square root of Simpson's diversity index across productive rearrangements. TCRdb mirrors the immuneACCESS table, restricted to in-frame sequences. Some clones are absent from its copies; in checked studies, under half trace to an unresolved V gene, and the reason for the others is unknown. V and J calls and clone size are as listed in that table; D and trimming were resolved from the DNA. The sample data list roughly 210,000 clones, and 84% of these were observed just once. The top ten hold about 10% of the sample.

One collaborating source in Seattle enrolled patients while the patients were actively infected and followed the patients over time throughout the course of disease. Whole blood was collected in K2EDTA tubes by collaborating institutions according to the institutions' own protocols. For TCRbeta analysis, collaborator samples were shipped as frozen whole blood, as isolated PBMCs, or as DNA extracted from either sample type. Sample: peripheral blood. In this chain, TRBV29-1 is recombined with TRBJ1-3; no D gene call is confident. This receptor was obtained from an elderly woman with COVID-19, enrolled during active disease. The encoded CDR3 is CSVEDRNTIYF. The DNA sequence reads TGCAGCGTTGAAGATAGAAACACCATATATTTT. The variable domain in full, with residues beyond the CDR3 obtained from the reference TRBV29-1 and TRBJ1-3 genes, is SAVISQKPSRDICQRGTSLTIQCQVDSQVTMMFWYRQQPGQSLTLIATANQGSEATYESGFVIDKFPISRPNLTFSTLTVSNMSPEDSSIYLCSVEDRNTIYFGEGSWLTVV.